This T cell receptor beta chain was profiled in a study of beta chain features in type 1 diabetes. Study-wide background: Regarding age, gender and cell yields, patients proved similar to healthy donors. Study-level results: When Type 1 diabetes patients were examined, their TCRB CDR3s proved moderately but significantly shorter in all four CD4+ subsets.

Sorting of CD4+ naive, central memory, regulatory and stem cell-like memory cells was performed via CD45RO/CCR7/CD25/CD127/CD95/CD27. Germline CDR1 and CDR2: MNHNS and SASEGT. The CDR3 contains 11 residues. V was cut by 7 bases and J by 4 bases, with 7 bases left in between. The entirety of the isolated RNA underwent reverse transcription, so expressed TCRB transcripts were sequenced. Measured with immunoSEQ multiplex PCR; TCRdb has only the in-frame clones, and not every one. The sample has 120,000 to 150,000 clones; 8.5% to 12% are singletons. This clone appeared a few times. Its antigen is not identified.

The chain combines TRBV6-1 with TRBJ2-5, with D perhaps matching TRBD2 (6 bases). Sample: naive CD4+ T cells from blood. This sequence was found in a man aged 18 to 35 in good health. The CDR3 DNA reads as TGTGCCAGCATGGGGGGAGAGACCCAGTACTTC. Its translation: CASMGGETQYF.